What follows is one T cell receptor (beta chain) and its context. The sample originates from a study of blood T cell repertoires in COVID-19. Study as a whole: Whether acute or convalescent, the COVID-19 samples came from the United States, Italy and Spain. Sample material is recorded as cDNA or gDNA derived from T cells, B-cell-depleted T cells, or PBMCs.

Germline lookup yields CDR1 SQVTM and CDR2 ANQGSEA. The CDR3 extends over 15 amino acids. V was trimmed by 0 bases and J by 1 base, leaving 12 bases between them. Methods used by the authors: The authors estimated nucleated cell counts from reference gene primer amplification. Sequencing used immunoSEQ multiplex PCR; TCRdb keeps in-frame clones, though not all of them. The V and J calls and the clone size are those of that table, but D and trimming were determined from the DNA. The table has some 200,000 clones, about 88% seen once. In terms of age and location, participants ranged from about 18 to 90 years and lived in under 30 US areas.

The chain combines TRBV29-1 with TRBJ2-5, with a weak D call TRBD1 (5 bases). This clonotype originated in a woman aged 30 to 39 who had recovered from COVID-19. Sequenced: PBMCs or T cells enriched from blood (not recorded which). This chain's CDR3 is CSVEDSARAQETQYF. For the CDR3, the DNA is TGCAGCGTTGAAGATTCTGCCAGGGCCCAAGAGACCCAGTACTTC.